The 30 T cell receptor beta chains listed next were all sequenced from one sample in a study of T cell repertoires in cytomegalovirus infection. A single record per CDR3 protein comes from TCRdb applying MiXCR to the reads. The sample shows 200,000 to 300,000 distinct CDR3 sequences, around 8.7% of them seen only once. Sequenced input: PBMCs. All receptors derive from a human donor in good health (CMV status not recorded). Some clones in this sample may be carry-over from other donors' samples.

The rearrangement uses TRBV7-2 and TRBJ1-3; 7 bases map to TRBD1. Germline loops: CDR1 SGHTA, CDR2 FQGNSA. This CDR3 has 16 residues. V shed 5 bases, J shed 3 bases, and the junction held 10 bases outside the gene matches. Written as DNA, the CDR3 is TGTGCCAGCAGCCAACAACCGACAGGGATTGGAAACACCATATATTTT. Encoded protein: CASSQQPTGIGNTIYF.

In its sample, this clonotype was seen many times. The gene calls are TRBV7-2 and TRBJ2-5; TRBD2 might be the D (6 bases). Trimming stripped 5 bases from V and 1 base from J, with 11 bases between. Germline CDR1 is SGHTA and CDR2 is FQGNSA. The length of the CDR3 is 14 residues. In DNA, the CDR3 is TGTGCCAGCAGCATCCGACTAGTCCAAGAGACCCAGTACTTC. Protein product: CASSIRLVQETQYF.

The chain uses TRBV30 and TRBJ2-3, with 9 bases identical to TRBD2. The V gene's germline CDR1 is GTSNPN and CDR2 SVGIG (reference sequence). The CDR3 length is 15 residues. Trimming took 0 bases from V and 5 from J; bases not matched to a gene: 6. In DNA, the CDR3 is TGTGCCTGGAGTGTAAGGCTAGCGGGACTAGATACGCAGTATTTT. This sequence encodes CAWSVRLAGLDTQYF.

The chain recombines TRBV5-4 with TRBJ2-1, with 8 bases lining up with TRBD2. V was clipped by 4 bases and J by 3 bases; unmatched bases: 6. Germline V gene sequence: CDR1 SGHNT, CDR2 YYREEE (reference sequence). This CDR3 contains 15 residues. For the CDR3, the DNA is TGTGCCAGCAGCGACCGAGCGGGGGACTACAATGAGCAGTTCTTC. Translation gives CASSDRAGDYNEQFF.

This clonotype showed up many times. The chain is built from TRBV7-8 and TRBJ1-1; D gene unclear. V lost 1 base to trimming and J lost 0 bases, with 6 bases between them. From germline, CDR1 is SGHVS and CDR2 FQNEAQ. CDR3 length equals 14 residues. CDR3 DNA sequence: TGTGCCAGCAGCTTAGGGGCGCTGAACACTGAAGCTTTCTTT. This translates into CASSLGALNTEAFF.

V and J are TRBV18 and TRBJ2-4, with TRBD1 identical over 7 bases. This CDR3 contains 21 residues. CDR1 KGHSH and CDR2 LQKENI come from the germline V gene. Trimming took 0 bases from V and 0 from J; bases not matched to a gene: 17. The CDR3, as DNA: TGTGCCAGCTCACCACCACGATCCGGGACAGCGGATACTCTAGCCAAAAACATTCAGTACTTC. This encodes CASSPPRSGTADTLAKNIQYF.

The sample holds many counts of this clonotype. The J gene is TRBJ2-6, the V gene TRBV7-2; 10 positions match TRBD2. This CDR3 region has 21 residues. Germline V lookup: CDR1 SGHTA, CDR2 FQGNSA. J was trimmed by 1 base and V by 4 bases; bases with no gene match: 16. CDR3 coding DNA: TGTGCCAGCAGCTCCCGAGCGGGGAGGCTAGCGGGAGTTTCTGGGGCCAACGTCCTGACTTTC. It specifies CASSSRAGRLAGVSGANVLTF.

This clonotype was seen a handful of times. The CDR3 nucleotides are TGTGCTAGTGGTTTGCTGGCAGGGGGCTGGCAGCCCCAGCATTTT. Translated, it gives CASGLLAGGWQPQHF. The V gene is TRBV12-5, the J gene TRBJ1-5; 8 bases align to TRBD1. V lost 2 bases, J lost 7 bases, and 7 bases stayed unmatched. The CDR3 is 15 amino acids. Germline values: CDR1 LGHNT, CDR2 FRNRAP.

V usage is TRBV28 and J usage is TRBJ1-1, with TRBD1 as a possible D gene (6 bases). The CDR3 sequence is 16 residues long. Germline V gene data show CDR1 as MDHEN and CDR2 as SYDVKM. The V and J ends lost 6 bases and 6 bases respectively, with 23 bases between them. The CDR3: CASSSLITGRGAEAFF. In nucleotides, the CDR3 is TGTGCCAGCAGCTCCCTCATAACAGGGCGTGGTGCTGAAGCTTTCTTT.

This rearrangement joins TRBV6-5 to TRBJ1-2; D is perhaps TRBD1 (5 bases). This CDR3 has 11 amino acids. With 8 bases removed from V and 9 bases from J, the gap between germline ends came to 13 bases. Germline loops: CDR1 MNHEY, CDR2 SVGAGI. CDR3 nucleotides: TGTGCCAGCCTCTCCGGGGGTAGCTACACCTTC. Amino acid sequence: CASLSGGSYTF.

This clonotype was counted many times. This CDR3 is CASSRDRGSGNTIYF. DNA for the CDR3: TGTGCCAGCAGCCGCGACAGGGGCTCTGGAAACACCATATATTTT. J is TRBJ1-3 and V is TRBV7-2; 8 positions match TRBD1. This CDR3 contains 15 residues. Germline V CDR1 and CDR2: SGHTA, FQGNSA. J was trimmed by 0 bases and V by 5 bases; bases with no gene match: 3. Drawing the rest from reference TRBV7-2 and TRBJ1-3, the complete variable domain is GAGVSQSPSNKVTEKGKDVELRCDPISGHTALYWYRQSLGQGLEFLIYFQGNSAPDKSGLPSDRFSAERTGGSVSTLTIQRTQQEDSAVYLCASSRDRGSGNTIYFGEGSWLTVV.

The chain links TRBV20-1 to TRBJ2-2; TRBD1 matches 8 bases. This CDR3 has 15 residues. Germline CDR1 is DFQATT and CDR2 is SNEGSKA (reference sequence). V trimming: 6 bases; J trimming: 4 bases; junction bases outside the gene matches: 10. Written as DNA, the CDR3 is TGCAGTGCATCCCCTCCGGGACAGGCCACCGGGGAGCTGTTTTTT. This translates into CSASPPGQATGELFF.

This clonotype has a count of ten or more. The chain employs TRBV7-2 and TRBJ2-5; no clear D gene. Germline CDR1 is SGHTA and CDR2 is FQGNSA. Between the trimmed V and J ends, which lost 0 bases and 5 bases, there was a span of 10 bases. The CDR3 has 14 amino acids. Written as DNA, the CDR3 is TGTGCCAGCAGCTTAGCAACGGCGAGGGAGACCCAGTACTTC. This encodes CASSLATARETQYF. Drawing the rest from reference TRBV7-2 and TRBJ2-5, the complete variable domain is GAGVSQSPSNKVTEKGKDVELRCDPISGHTALYWYRQSLGQGLEFLIYFQGNSAPDKSGLPSDRFSAERTGGSVSTLTIQRTQQEDSAVYLCASSLATARETQYFGPGTRLLVL.

The sample holds a few counts of this clonotype. J is TRBJ2-3 and V is TRBV20-1; a possible D gene is TRBD2 (5 bases). Germline values: CDR1 DFQATT, CDR2 SNEGSKA (reference sequence). There are 14 residues in the CDR3. V was pared by 1 base and J by 0 bases, with 8 bases between. CDR3 region: CSARGRTSTDTQYF. In DNA, the CDR3 is TGCAGTGCTAGAGGGCGGACTAGCACAGATACGCAGTATTTT.

This clonotype was recorded at least ten times. V gene TRBV11-3 combines with J gene TRBJ2-2; 10 nucleotides line up with TRBD2. CDR1 is SGHNT and CDR2 is YENEEA in the germline V gene. This CDR3 is built from 17 residues. With V trimmed by 6 bases and J by 2 bases, 9 bases remained unmatched. The CDR3 nucleotides are TGTGCCAGCAGGCGAGGCCCTAGCGGGGGTAACACCGGGGAGCTGTTTTTT. This encodes CASRRGPSGGNTGELFF.

This clonotype came up a few times. V and J are TRBV20-1 and TRBJ2-7, with D hard to call. The CDR3 has 14 residues. CDR1 DFQATT and CDR2 SNEGSKA come from the germline V gene (reference sequence). Trimming stripped 3 bases from V and 3 bases from J, with 15 bases between. The CDR3 sequence: CSASTQVADYEQYF. CDR3 in DNA: TGCAGTGCTAGCACGCAAGTCGCTGACTACGAGCAGTACTTC.

This clonotype was seen ten or more times. V gene TRBV12-3 or TRBV12-4 combines with J gene TRBJ1-5, with D possibly matching TRBD1 (5 bases). Trimming left V 3 bases short and J 7 bases short, with 10 bases between. The CDR3 sequence is 13 residues long. The CDR3 DNA sequence: TGTGCCAGCAGTTTTGGAACAGGCCAGCCCCAGCATTTT. Amino acid sequence: CASSFGTGQPQHF.

The sample holds many counts of this clonotype. This chain uses TRBV11-3 with TRBJ2-7, with 7 bases identical to TRBD1. This CDR3 contains 16 residues. CDR1 is SGHNT and CDR2 is YENEEA in the germline V gene. With V trimmed by 0 bases and J by 0 bases, 5 bases remained unmatched. For the CDR3, the DNA is TGTGCCAGCAGCTTAGATCCTGGACAGGCCTCCTACGAGCAGTACTTC. Amino acid sequence: CASSLDPGQASYEQYF.

This clonotype appeared a few times. The chain combines TRBV4-3 with TRBJ2-1, with 12 bases that match TRBD2. The ends lost 1 base at V and 7 bases at J; junction bases unmatched: 5. Germline lookup yields CDR1 LGHNA and CDR2 YSLEER. The CDR3 loop spans 16 amino acids. The CDR3 DNA follows: TGCGCCAGCAGCCAAGGTCCCCTAGCGGGAGGGAATGAGCAGTTCTTC. It codes for CASSQGPLAGGNEQFF.

This clonotype came up once. V and J are TRBV4-2 and TRBJ2-1; D is undetermined. The CDR3 totals 15 residues. CDR1 is LGHNA, CDR2 YNFKEQ, per germline. Between the trimmed V and J ends, which lost 0 bases and 8 bases, there was a span of 14 bases. DNA for the CDR3: TGTGCCAGCAGCCAAGATCTGGGCCCCGACTATGAGCAGTTCTTC. The encoded protein is CASSQDLGPDYEQFF.

This clonotype was detected ten times or more. The junction does not match germline at one end; this may be a read error. This chain joins TRBV7-2 and TRBJ1-2; D call uncertain. In germline, CDR1 is SGHTA, CDR2 FQGNSA. This CDR3 is built from 13 residues. The CDR3 loop reads CASSLISNPLPAF. The CDR3 DNA sequence: TGTGCCAGCAGCCTTATTAGTAATCCCCTCCCCGCCTTC.

The rearrangement joins TRBV5-5 to TRBJ2-5; 12 nucleotides agree with TRBD2. The V segment lost 4 bases and the J segment 5 bases; nucleotides outside the gene matches: 6. Germline V gene lookup returns CDR1 SGHKS and CDR2 YYEKEE (reference sequence). This CDR3 region has 15 residues. CDR3 DNA sequence: TGTGCCAGCAGCGATACGACTAGCGGGGGTGAGACCCAGTACTTC. Amino acid sequence: CASSDTTSGGETQYF.

This clonotype was seen more than once but under ten times. The chain joins TRBV7-2 to TRBJ2-7; D possibly matches TRBD1 or TRBD2 (5 bases each). Per germline, CDR1 SGHTA and CDR2 FQGNSA. This CDR3 spans 15 amino acids. The ends were cut back, 2 bases at V and 0 bases at J, with 11 bases in the middle. CDR3 nucleotide sequence: TGTGCCAGCAGCTTACGTTGGGGGAGCTCCTACGAGCAGTACTTC. Its translation is CASSLRWGSSYEQYF.

This clonotype was picked up many times. V gene TRBV6-2 or TRBV6-3 combines with J gene TRBJ2-5; maybe TRBD1 (6 bases). The V end lost 2 bases, the J end lost 0 bases, and 13 bases lay between the germline ends. Germline V gene sequence: CDR1 MNHEY, CDR2 SVGEGT. The CDR3 contains 16 residues. CDR3 loop: CASSYLPGQHQETQYF. The DNA for the CDR3 is TGTGCCAGCAGTTACCTCCCGGGACAACACCAAGAGACCCAGTACTTC.

This clonotype appeared a few times. The chain recombines TRBV7-6 with TRBJ1-1; D unresolved. Germline loops: CDR1 SGHVS, CDR2 FNYEAQ. The CDR3 is 11 amino acids. The V end lost 1 base, the J end lost 11 bases, and 8 bases lay between the germline ends. The CDR3 sequence is CASSLEPTAFF. The CDR3 bases are TGTGCCAGCAGCTTAGAGCCTACCGCTTTCTTT. The whole variable domain, remainder taken from reference TRBV7-6 and TRBJ1-1, is GAGVSQSPRYKVTKRGQDVALRCDPISGHVSLYWYRQALGQGPEFLTYFNYEAQQDKSGLPNDRFSAERPEGSISTLTIQRTEQRDSAMYRCASSLEPTAFFGQGTRLTVV.

This clonotype was found many times. CDR3 sequence (DNA): TGTGCCAGCAGAGAGGCCAGCGGGACGAATGAGCAGTTCTTC. This codes for CASREASGTNEQFF. The gene calls are TRBV7-8 and TRBJ2-1; TRBD2 aligns across 7 bases. The V segment lost 6 bases and the J segment 7 bases; nucleotides outside the gene matches: 9. The CDR3 is 14 amino acids. The germline gives CDR1 SGHVS, CDR2 FQNEAQ.

This clonotype appeared many times. The chain joins TRBV19 to TRBJ2-7; possible D gene TRBD2, 6 bases. The CDR3 is 13 amino acids. The V gene's germline CDR1 is LNHDA and CDR2 SQIVND (reference sequence). V lost 2 bases, J lost 9 bases, and 14 bases lay in between. DNA of the CDR3: TGTGCCAGTAGTATACGACGGGAGCTGGGGCAGTACTTC. It yields the protein CASSIRRELGQYF.

The chain is built from TRBV20-1 and TRBJ1-4, with D possibly being TRBD1 (6 bases). Germline V CDR1 and CDR2: DFQATT, SNEGSKA (reference sequence). The CDR3 covers 13 residues. Trimming took 3 bases from V and 7 from J, leaving 12 bases between them. The CDR3 region has the DNA TGCAGTGCTAGTCGGACAGTGGTTGAAAAACTGTTTTTT. Translating gives CSASRTVVEKLFF.

This clonotype was recorded many times. This chain joins TRBV7-2 and TRBJ1-5; no firm D call. V was clipped by 4 bases and J by 2 bases, with 12 bases between them. The germline V gene has CDR1 SGHTA and CDR2 FQGNSA. The CDR3 length is 15 residues. The chain's CDR3 is CASSSGGIGNQPQHF. DNA for the CDR3: TGTGCCAGCAGCTCAGGAGGGATTGGCAATCAGCCCCAGCATTTT.

This clonotype was seen a handful of times. The rearrangement joins TRBV7-9 to TRBJ2-7, with 10 bases that match TRBD1. J lost 3 bases, V lost 5 bases, and 7 bases had no gene match. The CDR3 length is 15 residues. Germline lookup yields CDR1 SEHNR and CDR2 FQNEAQ (reference sequence). The CDR3 sequence is CASSKDRGRFYEQYF. The DNA of the CDR3 is TGTGCCAGCAGCAAAGACAGGGGGCGATTCTACGAGCAGTACTTC.